These 16 T cell receptor beta chains were all obtained from the same sample, sequenced in a study of blood T cell repertoires in COVID-19. The table came from immunoSEQ multiplex PCR; TCRdb's copy has only in-frame clones and leaves some out. Here the sample spans under 35,000 clones, 75% to 90% being singletons. Sequencing was done on a sample of peripheral blood. Every receptor here comes from a man between 60 and 70 years old with acute or convalescent COVID-19.

This chain links TRBV14 with TRBJ1-5, with a possible D match to TRBD1 (5 bases). Per germline, CDR1 SGHDN and CDR2 FVKESK. V lost 4 bases, J lost 2 bases, and 6 bases lay in between. The CDR3 totals 13 residues. The CDR3 loop is CASSRGGNQPQHF. As DNA, the CDR3 is TGTGCCAGCAGCCGGGGCGGCAATCAGCCCCAGCATTTT.

CDR3 residues: CATSRDRLWGGRWVETQYF. Written as DNA, the CDR3 is TGTGCCACCAGCAGAGATCGACTTTGGGGCGGTAGGTGGGTAGAGACCCAGTACTTC. The J gene is TRBJ2-5, the V gene TRBV15, with TRBD1 as a possible D gene (5 bases). The CDR3 runs 19 residues. CDR1 is LNHNV and CDR2 is YYDKDF in the germline V gene (reference sequence). V lost 0 bases and J lost 4, with 24 bases in between.

J is TRBJ1-1 and V is TRBV19; 7 bases are a match to TRBD1. CDR1 and CDR2 (germline): LNHDA, SQIVND (reference sequence). There are 15 residues in the CDR3. The J segment lost 7 bases and the V segment lost 5 bases, leaving 13 bases of the junction unmatched. The CDR3 sequence is CASSSTGSVLGEAFF. The CDR3, as DNA: TGTGCCAGTAGTTCGACAGGGTCGGTTCTTGGTGAAGCTTTCTTT.

V gene TRBV6-6 combines with J gene TRBJ1-4, with TRBD1 matching 8 bases. The V gene end was trimmed by 6 bases and the J gene end by 8 bases; junction bases not matched to a gene: 8. The germline gives CDR1 MNHNY, CDR2 SVGAGI (reference sequence). The CDR3 contains 14 residues. Here the CDR3 DNA reads TGTGCCAGCAGGGTCGGACAGGGCGGGGAAAAACTGTTTTTT. Its translation is CASRVGQGGEKLFF.

This rearrangement joins TRBV6-1 to TRBJ1-1, with 9 bases aligning to TRBD1. Trimming cost V 4 bases and J 0 bases; bases outside gene matches: 15. CDR3 length equals 19 residues. CDR1 and CDR2 from the germline V gene are MNHNS and SASEGT. CDR3 protein: CASSGYRDRVLRMNTEAFF. CDR3 nucleotide sequence: TGTGCCAGCAGTGGGTACCGGGACAGGGTTCTTCGTATGAACACTGAAGCTTTCTTT.

This clone was counted once. The chain links TRBV29-1 to TRBJ2-2; D perhaps matches TRBD1 (6 bases). Germline V gene data show CDR1 as SQVTM and CDR2 as ANQGSEA. The CDR3 is 13 amino acids. Deletions cut 3 bases from V and 6 bases from J, with 11 bases between. CDR3 coding DNA: TGCAGCGTTGAGGGACAATCCCCCGGGGAGCTGTTTTTT. Translating it yields CSVEGQSPGELFF.

The chain has TRBV6-5 and TRBJ1-1; 7 bases fit TRBD1. CDR1 is MNHEY, CDR2 SVGAGI, per germline. With 8 bases clipped from V and 5 bases from J, the junction kept 14 bases outside the gene matches. This CDR3 spans 15 amino acids. The CDR3 loop is CASENRGGIWTEAFF. The CDR3 coding sequence is TGTGCCAGCGAAAACAGGGGAGGAATTTGGACTGAAGCTTTCTTT.

This chain connects TRBV18 to TRBJ1-1, with a possible D match to TRBD1 (5 bases). The ends were cut back, 3 bases at V and 0 bases at J, with 20 bases in the middle. CDR1 and CDR2 (germline): KGHSH, LQKENI. This CDR3 region has 18 residues. The CDR3 coding sequence is TGTGCCAGCTCACCCTTGGAGGGGACCGGTAGAATGAACACTGAAGCTTTCTTT. Protein sequence: CASSPLEGTGRMNTEAFF.

V and J are TRBV14 and TRBJ1-3; the D is unclear. Germline CDR1 reads SGHDN; CDR2 reads FVKESK. V was clipped by 5 bases and J by 3 bases, with 11 bases between them. The CDR3 extends over 14 amino acids. The CDR3 reads CASSGSGFGNTIYF. CDR3 in DNA: TGTGCCAGCAGCGGCAGTGGCTTTGGAAACACCATATATTTT.

V is TRBV19 and J is TRBJ1-1; possibly TRBD1 for D (5 bases). The germline V and J ends were trimmed by 3 bases and 1 base, with 9 bases remaining between them. Germline V gene data show CDR1 as LNHDA and CDR2 as SQIVND (reference sequence). The CDR3 is made up of 14 amino acids. CDR3 loop: CASSMAGRNTEAFF. The CDR3 DNA reads as TGTGCCAGTAGTATGGCGGGGCGGAACACTGAAGCTTTCTTT.

The rearrangement uses TRBV2 and TRBJ1-2; 8 bases line up with TRBD1. The CDR3 is made up of 13 amino acids. The germline V gene has CDR1 SNHLY and CDR2 FYNNEI. After removal of 3 bases from V and 7 bases from J, the junction contained 4 bases not matched to a gene. This CDR3 reads CASSDRGLLGYTF. The CDR3 DNA follows: TGTGCCAGCAGTGACAGGGGGCTGCTTGGCTACACCTTC.

This chain connects TRBV6-2 or TRBV6-3 to TRBJ1-2; D not resolved. The CDR3 runs to 12 residues. Germline V gene data show CDR1 as MNHEY and CDR2 as SVGEGT. Trimming cost V 2 bases and J 4 bases, with 5 bases left between them. The CDR3 protein is CASSYGAYGYTF. DNA for the CDR3: TGTGCCAGCAGTTACGGAGCCTATGGCTACACCTTC.

The V call is TRBV11-2, the J call TRBJ2-7; D gene uncertain. Germline V gene data show CDR1 as SGHAT and CDR2 as FQNNGV. V lost 3 bases and J 3 bases, leaving 9 bases between the germline ends. The CDR3 length is 13 residues. The CDR3 is CASSFPTGYEQYF. The CDR3, as DNA: TGTGCCAGCAGCTTCCCGACTGGCTACGAGCAGTACTTC. Filled out from reference TRBV11-2 and TRBJ2-7, the complete variable domain reads EAGVAQSPRYKIIEKRQSVAFWCNPISGHATLYWYQQILGQGPKLLIQFQNNGVVDDSQLPKDRFSAERLKGVDSTLKIQPAKLEDSAVYLCASSFPTGYEQYFGPGTRLTVT.

The chain recombines TRBV4-1 with TRBJ1-5, with D hard to call. In germline, CDR1 is MGHRA, CDR2 YSYEKL. The ends were cut back, 4 bases at V and 2 bases at J, with 18 bases in the middle. The CDR3 has 17 amino acids. CDR3 residues: CASSREWATQGNQPQHF. The CDR3 DNA is TGCGCCAGCAGCCGTGAATGGGCCACCCAAGGCAATCAGCCCCAGCATTTT.

This clone is a singleton in its sample. The J gene is TRBJ2-7, the V gene TRBV29-1, with D perhaps TRBD2 (5 bases). Germline V gives CDR1 SQVTM, CDR2 ANQGSEA. CDR3 length equals 14 residues. The V and J ends lost 4 bases and 0 bases respectively, with 13 bases between them. This CDR3 reads CSVVRSGSSYEQYF. As DNA, the CDR3 is TGCAGCGTTGTGAGGAGTGGGAGCTCCTACGAGCAGTACTTC.

The V call is TRBV5-1, the J call TRBJ2-7, with 7 bases lining up with TRBD1. The CDR3 extends over 15 amino acids. CDR1 and CDR2 from the germline V gene are SGHRS and YFSETQ. V lost 5 bases to trimming and J lost 0 bases; unmatched junction nucleotides: 8. The CDR3 DNA reads TGCGCCAGCAGTCCTGGACAGGCTATCTCCTACGAGCAGTACTTC. This sequence encodes CASSPGQAISYEQYF.